A selection of T cell receptor beta chains follows, all from one sample in a study of T cell responses to AZD1222 COVID-19 vaccine. Clones were sequenced by immunoSEQ multiplex PCR, and TCRdb holds only the in-frame ones, with some missing. The table records some 130,000 clones, about four fifths of them present only once. The input for sequencing was peripheral blood, taken on day 0 of AZD1222 vaccination. These receptors all stem from an adult in good health. Both conserved end residues are part of each CDR3. A D gene is named only where the DNA matches it firmly. The listing skips clone size in some rows; elsewhere it reads once, few, many or a size class.

V gene	clone size	J gene	D gene	CDR3 protein	CDR3 DNA
TRBV7-9	many	TRBJ1-2	NA	CASSPGPQSYGYTF	TGTGCCAGCAGCCCGGGCCCCCAAAGTTATGGCTACACCTTC
TRBV4-2	NA	TRBJ2-1	TRBD2	CASRTGLAGGPEDNEQFF	TGTGCCAGCAGAACTGGACTAGCGGGGGGGCCGGAAGACAATGAGCAGTTCTTC
TRBV19	few	TRBJ2-5	TRBD1	CASSARPGTGGNPRETQYF	TGTGCCAGTAGTGCCCGCCCCGGGACAGGGGGCAACCCCCGAGAGACCCAGTACTTC
TRBV7-8	NA	TRBJ2-7	TRBD1	CASRLLTGTGSYEQYF	TGTGCCAGCAGGTTGTTGACAGGGACAGGCTCCTACGAGCAGTACTTC
TRBV5-1	few	TRBJ1-1	NA	CASSRQPRDTGGFGTEAFF	TGCGCCAGCAGCCGCCAACCCAGGGATACTGGGGGTTTCGGCACTGAAGCTTTCTTT
TRBV7-8	NA	TRBJ2-1	TRBD2	CASSSLLAGRNEQFF	TGTGCCAGCAGCTCCCTGCTAGCGGGGCGAAATGAGCAGTTCTTC
TRBV29-1	NA	TRBJ1-5	TRBD1	CSARTGSGQPQHF	TGCAGCGCCCGGACAGGCTCCGGCCAGCCCCAGCATTTT
TRBV18	NA	TRBJ2-7	TRBD1	CASSPGQGSEQYF	TGTGCCAGCTCACCGGGACAGGGGAGCGAGCAGTACTTC
TRBV11-2	NA	TRBJ1-2	NA	CASSLVGANYGYTF	TGTGCCAGCAGCTTAGTGGGGGCTAACTATGGCTACACCTTC
TRBV12-3/TRBV12-4	NA	TRBJ2-5	NA	CASSGTHQETQYF	TGTGCCAGCAGTGGGACCCATCAAGAGACCCAGTACTTC
TRBV5-6	few	TRBJ1-4	TRBD1	CASSLTGQGALGEKLFF	TGTGCCAGCAGCCTAACGGGACAGGGTGCTCTTGGTGAAAAACTGTTTTTT
TRBV10-1	NA	TRBJ2-1	TRBD2	CAAPPQRESNEQFF	TGCGCCGCACCCCCCCAGCGGGAAAGCAATGAGCAGTTCTTC
TRBV28	NA	TRBJ2-7	NA	CATVQRGGSYEQYF	TGTGCCACCGTCCAAAGGGGGGGTTCCTACGAGCAGTACTTC
TRBV6-1	NA	TRBJ1-5	NA	CASSEAGRDQPQHF	TGTGCCAGCAGTGAAGCGGGCAGGGATCAGCCCCAGCATTTT
TRBV30	NA	TRBJ1-1	NA	CAWSPEGRVAFF	TGTGCCTGGAGCCCCGAAGGGAGGGTAGCTTTCTTT